This TCR beta chain was sequenced in a study of blood T cell repertoires in COVID-19. Background on the study: COVID-19 samples, acute and convalescent, were from the United States, Italy and Spain. T cells, B-cell-depleted T cells, or PBMCs provided the cDNA or gDNA that served as material.

Assay used: immunoSEQ multiplex PCR; TCRdb lists only in-frame clones, some missing. The sample lists a few hundred thousand clones, 83% seen once, with under 5.5% in the top ten. With 10 bases removed from V and 4 bases from J, the gap between germline ends came to 22 bases. Germline V gene data show CDR1 as LNHDA and CDR2 as SQIVND (reference sequence). The CDR3 totals 15 residues. Sequencing input: peripheral blood. The clonotype was recovered from a man in his sixties who had recovered from COVID-19. The V call is TRBV19, the J call TRBJ2-5; D might be TRBD2 (6 bases). CDR3 sequence: CATQPGDGVGETQYF. For the CDR3, the DNA is TGTGCCACCCAACCGGGGGACGGAGTGGGAGAGACCCAGTACTTC.